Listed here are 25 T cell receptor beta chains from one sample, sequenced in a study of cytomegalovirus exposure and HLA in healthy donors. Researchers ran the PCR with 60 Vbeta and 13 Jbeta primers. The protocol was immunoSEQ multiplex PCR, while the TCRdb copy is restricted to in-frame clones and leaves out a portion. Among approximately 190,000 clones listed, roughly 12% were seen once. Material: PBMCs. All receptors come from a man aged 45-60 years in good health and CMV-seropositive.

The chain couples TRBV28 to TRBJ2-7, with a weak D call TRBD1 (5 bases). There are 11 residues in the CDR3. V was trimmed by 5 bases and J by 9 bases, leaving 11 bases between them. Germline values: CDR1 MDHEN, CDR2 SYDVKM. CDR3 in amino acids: CASSGQKRQYV. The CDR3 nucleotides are TGTGCCAGCAGTGGACAAAAAAGGCAGTACGTC.

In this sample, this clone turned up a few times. In DNA, the CDR3 is TGTGCCAGCAGTAGAGTTGGGTTTCCCAGGGGGGATGAAGCTTTCTTT. Amino acids: CASSRVGFPRGDEAFF. The chain links TRBV6-6 to TRBJ1-1, with 7 positions matching TRBD1. CDR3 size: 16 residues. The germline CDR1 and CDR2 sequences are MNHNY and SVGAGI (reference sequence). V was pared by 5 bases and J by 7 bases, with 16 bases of the junction left unmatched.

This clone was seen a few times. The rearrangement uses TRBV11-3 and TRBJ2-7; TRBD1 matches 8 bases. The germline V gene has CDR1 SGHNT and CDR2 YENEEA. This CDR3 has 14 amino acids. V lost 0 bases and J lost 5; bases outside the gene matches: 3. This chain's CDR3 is CASSLEGTGNEQYF. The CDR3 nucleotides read TGTGCCAGCAGCTTAGAAGGGACAGGCAACGAGCAGTACTTC.

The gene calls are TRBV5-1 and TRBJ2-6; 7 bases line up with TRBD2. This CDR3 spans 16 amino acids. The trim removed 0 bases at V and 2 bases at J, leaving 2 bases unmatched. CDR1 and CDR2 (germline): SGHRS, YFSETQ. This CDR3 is CASSLGGGTGANVLTF. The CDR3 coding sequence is TGCGCCAGCAGCTTGGGGGGGGGAACTGGGGCCAACGTCCTGACTTTC. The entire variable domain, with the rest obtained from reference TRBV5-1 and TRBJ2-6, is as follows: KAGVTQTPRYLIKTRGQQVTLSCSPISGHRSVSWYQQTPGQGLQFLFEYFSETQRNKGNFPGRFSGRQFSNSRSEMNVSTLELGDSALYLCASSLGGGTGANVLTFGAGSRLTVL.

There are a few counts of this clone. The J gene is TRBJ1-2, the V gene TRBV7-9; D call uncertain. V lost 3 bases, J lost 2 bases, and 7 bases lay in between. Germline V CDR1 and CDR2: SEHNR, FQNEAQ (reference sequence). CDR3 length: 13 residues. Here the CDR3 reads CASSFAGNYGYTF. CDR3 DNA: TGTGCCAGCAGCTTTGCGGGAAACTATGGCTACACCTTC.

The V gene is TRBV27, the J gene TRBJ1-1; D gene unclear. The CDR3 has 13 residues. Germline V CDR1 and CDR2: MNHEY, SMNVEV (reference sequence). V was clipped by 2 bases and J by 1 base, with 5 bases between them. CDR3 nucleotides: TGTGCCAGCAGTTTAACCAGGAACACTGAAGCTTTCTTT. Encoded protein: CASSLTRNTEAFF.

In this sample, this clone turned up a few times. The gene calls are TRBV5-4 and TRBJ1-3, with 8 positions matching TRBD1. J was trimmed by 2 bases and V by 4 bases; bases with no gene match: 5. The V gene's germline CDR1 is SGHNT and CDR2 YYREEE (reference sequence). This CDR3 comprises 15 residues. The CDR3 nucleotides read TGTGCCAGCAGCCTCACAGGGGGGCCTGGAAACACCATATATTTT. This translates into CASSLTGGPGNTIYF.

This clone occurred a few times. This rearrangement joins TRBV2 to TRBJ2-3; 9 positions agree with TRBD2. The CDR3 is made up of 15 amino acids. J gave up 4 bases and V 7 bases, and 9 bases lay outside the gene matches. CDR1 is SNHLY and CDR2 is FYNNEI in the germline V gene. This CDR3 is CASTLSGGRADTQYF. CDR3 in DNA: TGTGCCAGCACCCTTAGCGGGGGTAGGGCAGATACGCAGTATTTT.

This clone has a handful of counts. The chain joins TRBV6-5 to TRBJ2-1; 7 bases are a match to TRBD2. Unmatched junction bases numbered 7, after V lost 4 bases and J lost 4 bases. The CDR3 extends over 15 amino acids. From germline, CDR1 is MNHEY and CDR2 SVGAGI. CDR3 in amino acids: CASSWEGSRYNEQFF. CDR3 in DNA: TGTGCCAGCAGTTGGGAGGGCAGTCGATACAATGAGCAGTTCTTC.

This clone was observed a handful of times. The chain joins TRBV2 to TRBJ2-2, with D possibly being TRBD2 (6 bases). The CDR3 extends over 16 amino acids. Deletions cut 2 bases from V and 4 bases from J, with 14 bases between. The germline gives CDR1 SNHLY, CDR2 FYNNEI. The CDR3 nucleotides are TGTGCCAGCAGTGAATGGGGCCAGGGAGGCACCGGGGAGCTGTTTTTT. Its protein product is CASSEWGQGGTGELFF.

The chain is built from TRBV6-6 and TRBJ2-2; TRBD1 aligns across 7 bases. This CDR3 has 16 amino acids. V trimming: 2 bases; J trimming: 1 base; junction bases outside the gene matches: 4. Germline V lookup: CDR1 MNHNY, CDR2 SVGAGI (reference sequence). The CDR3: CASSYTRQGNTGELFF. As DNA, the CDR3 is TGTGCCAGCAGTTACACCCGACAGGGGAACACCGGGGAGCTGTTTTTT.

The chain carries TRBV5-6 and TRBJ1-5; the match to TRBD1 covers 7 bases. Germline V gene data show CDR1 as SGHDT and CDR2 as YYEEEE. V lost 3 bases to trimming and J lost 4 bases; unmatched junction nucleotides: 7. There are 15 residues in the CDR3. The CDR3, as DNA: TGTGCCAGCAGCTGGGGACAGCGAGTAAATCAGCCCCAGCATTTT. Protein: CASSWGQRVNQPQHF.

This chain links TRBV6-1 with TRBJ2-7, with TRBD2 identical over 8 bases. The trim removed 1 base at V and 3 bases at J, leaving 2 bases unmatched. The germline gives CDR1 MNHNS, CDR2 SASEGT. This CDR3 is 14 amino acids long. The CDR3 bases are TGTGCCAGCAGTGAAGGGGCGGGGGGCTACGAGCAGTACTTC. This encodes CASSEGAGGYEQYF.

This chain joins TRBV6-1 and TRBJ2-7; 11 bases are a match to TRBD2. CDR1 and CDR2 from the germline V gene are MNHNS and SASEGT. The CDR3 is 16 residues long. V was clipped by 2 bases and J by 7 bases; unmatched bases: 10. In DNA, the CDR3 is TGTGCCAGCAGTGAAACCCCACTAGCGGGGGAGCGGGAGCAGTACGTC. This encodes CASSETPLAGEREQYV.

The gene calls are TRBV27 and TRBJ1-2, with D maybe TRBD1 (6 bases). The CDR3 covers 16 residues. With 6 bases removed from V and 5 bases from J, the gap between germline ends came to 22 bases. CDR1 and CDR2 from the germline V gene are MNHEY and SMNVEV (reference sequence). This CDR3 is CASRGAGGREPYGYTF. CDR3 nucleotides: TGTGCCAGCAGGGGAGCGGGGGGCAGGGAACCATATGGCTACACCTTC.

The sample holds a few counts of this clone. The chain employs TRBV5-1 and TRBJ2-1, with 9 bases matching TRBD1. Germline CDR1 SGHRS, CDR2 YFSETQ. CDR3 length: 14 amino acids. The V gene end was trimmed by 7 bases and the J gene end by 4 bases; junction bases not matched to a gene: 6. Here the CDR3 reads CASEIGQGYNEQFF. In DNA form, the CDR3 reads TGCGCCAGCGAAATCGGACAGGGGTACAATGAGCAGTTCTTC.

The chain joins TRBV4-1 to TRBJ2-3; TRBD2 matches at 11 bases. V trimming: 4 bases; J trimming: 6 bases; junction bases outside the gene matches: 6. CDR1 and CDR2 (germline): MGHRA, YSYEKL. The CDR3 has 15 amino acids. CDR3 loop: CASSLLAGVEDTQYF. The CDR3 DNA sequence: TGCGCCAGCAGCCTACTAGCGGGGGTAGAGGATACGCAGTATTTT.

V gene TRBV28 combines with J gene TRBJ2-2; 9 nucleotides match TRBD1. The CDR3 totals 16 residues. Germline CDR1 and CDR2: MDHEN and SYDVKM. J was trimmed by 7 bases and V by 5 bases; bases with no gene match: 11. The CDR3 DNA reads TGTGCCAGCAGTCAACGTGGGACAGGGAGGATCGGGGAGCTGTTTTTT. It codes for CASSQRGTGRIGELFF.

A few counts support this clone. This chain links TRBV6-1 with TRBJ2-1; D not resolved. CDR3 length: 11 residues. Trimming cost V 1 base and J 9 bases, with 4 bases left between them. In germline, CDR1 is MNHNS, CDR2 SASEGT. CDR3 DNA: TGTGCCAGCAGTGAAGACAGTGAGCAGTTCTTC. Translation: CASSEDSEQFF.

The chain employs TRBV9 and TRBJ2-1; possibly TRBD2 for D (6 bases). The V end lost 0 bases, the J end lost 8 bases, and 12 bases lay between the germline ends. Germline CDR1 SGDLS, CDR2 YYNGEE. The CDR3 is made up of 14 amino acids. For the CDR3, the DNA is TGTGCCAGCAGCGTAGTAGGAGGGATGGATGAGCAGTTCTTC. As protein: CASSVVGGMDEQFF.

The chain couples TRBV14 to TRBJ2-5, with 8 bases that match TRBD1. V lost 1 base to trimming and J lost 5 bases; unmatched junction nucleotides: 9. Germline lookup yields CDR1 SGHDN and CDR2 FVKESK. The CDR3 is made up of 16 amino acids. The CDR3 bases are TGTGCCAGCAGCCAAGTAAGGACAGGGTTCGGGGAGACCCAGTACTTC. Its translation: CASSQVRTGFGETQYF. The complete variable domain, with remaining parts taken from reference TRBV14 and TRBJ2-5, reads EAGVTQFPSHSVIEKGQTVTLRCDPISGHDNLYWYRRVMGKEIKFLLHFVKESKQDESGMPNNRFLAERTGGTYSTLKVQPAELEDSGVYFCASSQVRTGFGETQYFGPGTRLLVL.

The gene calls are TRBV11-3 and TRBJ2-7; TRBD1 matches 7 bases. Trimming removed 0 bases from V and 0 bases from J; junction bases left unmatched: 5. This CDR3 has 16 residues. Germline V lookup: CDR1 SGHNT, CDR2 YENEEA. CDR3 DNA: TGTGCCAGCAGCTTAGATGCGACAGGGTCCTCCTACGAGCAGTACGTC. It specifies CASSLDATGSSYEQYV.

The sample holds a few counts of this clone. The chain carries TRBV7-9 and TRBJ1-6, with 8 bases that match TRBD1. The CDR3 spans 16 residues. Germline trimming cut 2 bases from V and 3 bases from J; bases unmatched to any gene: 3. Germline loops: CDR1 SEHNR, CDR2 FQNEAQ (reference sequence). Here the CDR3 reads CASSLNDRGYNSPLHF. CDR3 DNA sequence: TGTGCCAGCAGCTTAAATGACAGGGGCTATAATTCACCCCTCCACTTT.

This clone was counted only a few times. The CDR3 nucleotides read TGTGCCAGCAGCCTACAGGGGACAGATGGCTACACCTTC. This translates into CASSLQGTDGYTF. The rearrangement uses TRBV2 and TRBJ1-2, with 7 bases matching TRBD1. J lost 6 bases, V lost 6 bases, and 7 bases had no gene match. CDR3 length equals 13 residues. Germline loops: CDR1 SNHLY, CDR2 FYNNEI.

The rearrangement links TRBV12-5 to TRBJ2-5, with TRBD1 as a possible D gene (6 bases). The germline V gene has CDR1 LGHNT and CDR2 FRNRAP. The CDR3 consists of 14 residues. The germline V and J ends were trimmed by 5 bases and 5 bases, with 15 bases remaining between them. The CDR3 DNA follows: TGTGCTAGTGGTCCAGGGGACGGTCGGGAGACCCAGTACTTC. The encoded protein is CASGPGDGRETQYF.